This T cell receptor beta chain was retrieved from a study of PD-L1 blockade in urothelial cancer. Per germline, CDR1 SGHTA and CDR2 FQGNSA. The ends lost 5 bases at V and 5 bases at J; junction bases unmatched: 9. The CDR3 consists of 16 residues. Only in-frame clones appear in the TCRdb table, and some are missing; sequencing was by immunoSEQ multiplex PCR. Among 38,000 or so clones listed, over 70% were seen once. The TCR originated in a man in his sixties with urothelial cancer. This specimen was PBMCs, taken around atezolizumab (anti-PD-L1) treatment. V is TRBV7-2 and J is TRBJ2-5; 12 bases align to TRBD2. In DNA form, the CDR3 reads TGTGCCAGCAGCCCCCAGACTAGCGGGAGTGGGGAGACCCAGTACTTC. Encoded protein: CASSPQTSGSGETQYF.